Below, one T cell receptor (beta chain) is given with its context. What it recognizes is unknown. This entry belongs to a study of shared clonotypes between healthy human individuals. Overall study context: CD4 naive and memory got three plates each, CD8 naive two, CD8 memory one. Regarding the study as a whole: A generally larger estimated richness was seen in naive subsets than in memory subsets.

This CDR3 has 16 residues. Unmatched junction bases numbered 14, after V lost 3 bases and J lost 6 bases. CDR1 SGHRS and CDR2 YFSETQ come from the germline V gene. When replicate PCRs were run on sorted subsets, they used approximately 210 ng DNA, 28,000 or so T cell genomes. Using immunoSEQ multiplex PCR, the repertoire was profiled, and TCRdb retains in-frame clones only, with some absent. Of 95,000 to 120,000 clones listed, 68% are singletons. The sample consisted of memory CD8+ T cells sorted from blood. Subset meaning: CD45RO+ cells pooled with CCR7-negative TemRA cells. This TCR derives from a woman aged 30 to 39 in good health. The V call is TRBV5-1, the J call TRBJ2-7; 8 positions match TRBD1. The CDR3 loop is CASSSLSGTGVAEQYF. CDR3 in DNA: TGCGCCAGCAGCTCCCTCTCGGGGACAGGTGTGGCCGAGCAGTACTTC.